These 7 T cell receptor beta chains were all obtained from the same sample, sequenced in a study of cytomegalovirus exposure and HLA in healthy donors. Assay: immunoSEQ multiplex PCR; the TCRdb copy retains only in-frame clones and omits some. The sample lists some 250,000 clones; approximately 86% were seen once. The sample comprised PBMCs. The receptors were gathered from a woman in her 30s in good health and CMV-seropositive.

J is TRBJ2-7 and V is TRBV5-1, with D perhaps TRBD2 (6 bases). In germline, CDR1 is SGHRS, CDR2 YFSETQ. The CDR3 is 17 amino acids. Trimming took off 6 bases at V and 5 bases at J, with 27 bases between the two ends. DNA for the CDR3: TGCGCCAGCACCCGTGCCCCTGCAAGCGTTCGCGGGGACGAGCAGTACTTC. It specifies CASTRAPASVRGDEQYF.

The V and J genes are TRBV6-1 and TRBJ2-7; a possible D gene is TRBD1 (5 bases). Germline lookup yields CDR1 MNHNS and CDR2 SASEGT. The germline V and J ends were trimmed by 0 bases and 1 base, with 13 bases remaining between them. This CDR3 is built from 16 residues. The CDR3 DNA sequence: TGTGCCAGCAGTGAAGCCGACAGTCTGGGATCCTACGAGCAGTACTTC. It codes for CASSEADSLGSYEQYF.

The chain links TRBV27 to TRBJ2-5; weak D call: TRBD2 (6 bases). Germline lookup yields CDR1 MNHEY and CDR2 SMNVEV (reference sequence). CDR3 length: 14 amino acids. The V end lost 5 bases, the J end lost 4 bases, and 14 bases lay between the germline ends. The CDR3 DNA reads TGTGCCAGCAGTCCCTCACTAGCAGGAGAGACCCAGTACTTC. Its translation is CASSPSLAGETQYF.

The genes are TRBV30 and TRBJ1-4; 10 bases map to TRBD1. Germline CDR1 reads GTSNPN; CDR2 reads SVGIG (reference sequence). The V and J ends lost 4 bases and 10 bases, in that order; junction bases with no gene match: 12. The CDR3 runs to 15 residues. The CDR3 is CAWNQPGQGSGKLFF. Here the CDR3 DNA reads TGTGCCTGGAACCAACCGGGACAGGGGTCAGGAAAACTGTTTTTT.

This clone was picked up one time. The CDR3 spells CASSLGFSYSYNEQFF. The CDR3 DNA reads TGTGCCAGCAGCTTAGGTTTCTCTTACTCCTACAATGAGCAGTTCTTC. J is TRBJ2-1 and V is TRBV11-2; no definite D call. The V end lost 1 base, the J end lost 0 bases, and 10 bases lay between the germline ends. CDR1 and CDR2 from the germline V gene are SGHAT and FQNNGV. The CDR3 consists of 16 residues. Combining the CDR3 with reference TRBV11-2 and TRBJ2-1 gives the whole variable domain EAGVAQSPRYKIIEKRQSVAFWCNPISGHATLYWYQQILGQGPKLLIQFQNNGVVDDSQLPKDRFSAERLKGVDSTLKIQPAKLEDSAVYLCASSLGFSYSYNEQFFGPGTRLTVL.

This sequence joins TRBV18 and TRBJ2-2, with D unresolved. This CDR3 is built from 15 residues. V was pared by 2 bases and J by 7 bases, with 14 bases between. Germline CDR1 KGHSH, CDR2 LQKENI. This CDR3 is CASSPVIAQVGELFF. The DNA for the CDR3 is TGTGCCAGCTCACCAGTAATTGCGCAGGTCGGGGAGCTGTTTTTT.

CDR3 residues: CASSERGRSGANVLTF. CDR3 nucleotides: TGTGCCAGCAGTGAAAGAGGCCGCTCTGGGGCCAACGTCCTGACTTTC. This sequence joins TRBV6-1 and TRBJ2-6; D is unclear. CDR3 length: 16 residues. Germline V CDR1 and CDR2: MNHNS, SASEGT. V lost 2 bases and J lost 0, with 8 bases in between.